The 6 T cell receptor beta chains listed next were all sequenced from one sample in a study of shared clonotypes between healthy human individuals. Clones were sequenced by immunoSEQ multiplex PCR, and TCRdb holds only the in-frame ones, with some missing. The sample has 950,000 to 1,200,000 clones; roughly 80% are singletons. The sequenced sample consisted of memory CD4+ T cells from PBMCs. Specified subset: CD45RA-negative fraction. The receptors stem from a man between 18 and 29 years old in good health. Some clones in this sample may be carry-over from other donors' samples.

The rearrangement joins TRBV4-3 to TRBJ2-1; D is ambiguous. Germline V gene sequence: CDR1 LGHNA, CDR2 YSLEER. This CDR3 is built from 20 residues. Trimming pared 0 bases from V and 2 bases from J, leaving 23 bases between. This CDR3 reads CASSQDPLETRPWAYNEQFF. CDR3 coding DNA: TGCGCCAGCAGCCAAGATCCACTGGAAACCCGCCCCTGGGCCTACAATGAGCAGTTCTTC.

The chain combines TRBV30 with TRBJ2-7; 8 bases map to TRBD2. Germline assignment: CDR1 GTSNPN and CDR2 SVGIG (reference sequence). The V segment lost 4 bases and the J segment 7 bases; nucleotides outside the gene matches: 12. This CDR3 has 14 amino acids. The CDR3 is CAWIRFAGGGEQYF. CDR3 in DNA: TGTGCCTGGATCCGGTTTGCGGGCGGGGGGGAGCAGTACTTC.

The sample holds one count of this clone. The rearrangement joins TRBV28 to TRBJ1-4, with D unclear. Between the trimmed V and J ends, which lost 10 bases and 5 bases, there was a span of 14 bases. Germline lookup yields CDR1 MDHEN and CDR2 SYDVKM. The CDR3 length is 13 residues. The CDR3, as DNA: TGTGCCACCCTCGGCAGCCAAAATGAAAAACTGTTTTTT. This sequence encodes CATLGSQNEKLFF.

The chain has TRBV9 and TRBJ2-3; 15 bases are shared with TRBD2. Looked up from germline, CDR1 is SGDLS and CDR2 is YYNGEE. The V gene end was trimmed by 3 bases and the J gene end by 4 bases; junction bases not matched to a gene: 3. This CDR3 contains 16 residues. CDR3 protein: CASSAGTSGRSDTQYF. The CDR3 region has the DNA TGTGCCAGCAGCGCCGGGACTAGCGGGAGGTCAGATACGCAGTATTTT.

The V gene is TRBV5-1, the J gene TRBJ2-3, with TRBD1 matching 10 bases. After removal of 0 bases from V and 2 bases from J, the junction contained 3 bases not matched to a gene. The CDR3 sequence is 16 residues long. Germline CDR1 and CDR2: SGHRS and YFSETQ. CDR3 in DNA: TGCGCCAGCAGCTTGGAGGGACAGGGGACCACAGATACGCAGTATTTT. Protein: CASSLEGQGTTDTQYF.

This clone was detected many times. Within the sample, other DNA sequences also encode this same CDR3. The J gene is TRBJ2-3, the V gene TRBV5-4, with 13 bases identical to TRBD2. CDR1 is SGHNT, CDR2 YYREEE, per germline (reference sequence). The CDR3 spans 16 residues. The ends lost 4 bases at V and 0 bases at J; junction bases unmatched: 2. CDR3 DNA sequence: TGTGCCAGCAGCCAGGGACTAGCGGGGAGCACAGATACGCAGTATTTT. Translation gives CASSQGLAGSTDTQYF.